This T cell receptor (beta chain) was obtained from a study of blood T cell repertoires in COVID-19. Study background: Some COVID-19 samples were acute and others convalescent; all came from the United States, Italy and Spain.

Across under 25 US areas, participants ranged in age from about 18 to 100 years. Clinical histories supplied by participants themselves formed the basis of cohort assignment. The sample holds one count of this clone. The table came from immunoSEQ multiplex PCR; TCRdb's copy has only in-frame clones and leaves some out. The repertoire holds hundreds of thousands of clones, with approximately 85% as singletons. The ends were cut back, 4 bases at V and 2 bases at J, with 10 bases in the middle. The germline V gene encodes CDR1 SGHRS and CDR2 YFSETQ. CDR3 length equals 13 residues. This chain joins TRBV5-1 and TRBJ2-7; a possible D gene is TRBD1 (6 bases). The material sequenced was PBMCs or T cells enriched from blood (not recorded which). The TCR originated in a woman between 35 and 50 years old with acute COVID-19. The CDR3 DNA reads TGCGCCAGCAGCCCGGGACAAACCTACGAGCAGTACTTC. It yields the protein CASSPGQTYEQYF.